This passage covers 23 T cell receptor beta chains from one sample sequenced in a study of T cell clones after liver transplantation. Clones were read by immunoSEQ multiplex PCR, and TCRdb kept only the in-frame ones, dropping some. Here the sample spans about 19,000 clones, 88% being singletons. The sample was CD8+ T cells from blood, taken before liver transplant. The receptor set was obtained from a human donor who received a liver transplant.

The chain uses TRBV27 and TRBJ1-1; tentatively, D is TRBD1 (5 bases). The germline V and J ends were trimmed by 1 base and 5 bases, with 11 bases remaining between them. Per the germline V gene, CDR1 is MNHEY and CDR2 is SMNVEV (reference sequence). The CDR3 runs 14 residues. CDR3 sequence (DNA): TGTGCCAGCAGTTTATTTGGGGGAAGGACTGAAGCTTTCTTT. Protein: CASSLFGGRTEAFF.

This chain connects TRBV6-5 to TRBJ2-7; perhaps TRBD1 as D (6 bases). Germline CDR1 MNHEY, CDR2 SVGAGI. The CDR3 has 13 residues. V gave up 8 bases and J gave up 3 bases, with 14 bases separating them. The CDR3 protein is CASQSRDNYEQYF. CDR3 DNA sequence: TGTGCCAGCCAATCCCGGGACAACTACGAGCAGTACTTC.

The sample holds a few counts of this clone. The J gene is TRBJ1-2, the V gene TRBV5-5; D is unclear. CDR1 and CDR2 from the germline V gene are SGHKS and YYEKEE (reference sequence). CDR3 length: 13 amino acids. Trimming took off 2 bases at V and 6 bases at J, with 11 bases between the two ends. The CDR3 here is CASSFGPSDGYTF. The CDR3 DNA is TGTGCCAGCAGCTTCGGGCCATCCGATGGCTACACCTTC.

The gene calls are TRBV28 and TRBJ2-7, with 8 positions matching TRBD1. The ends lost 5 bases at V and 3 bases at J; junction bases unmatched: 9. The germline V gene has CDR1 MDHEN and CDR2 SYDVKM. The CDR3 consists of 15 residues. The CDR3 nucleotides are TGTGCCAGCAGTCCTACCTTAGACAGGGGCTACGAGCAGTACTTC. It is translated as CASSPTLDRGYEQYF.

This sequence joins TRBV19 and TRBJ1-1; D call uncertain. The CDR3 loop spans 15 amino acids. Germline V lookup: CDR1 LNHDA, CDR2 SQIVND (reference sequence). V lost 5 bases to trimming and J lost 8 bases, with 21 bases between them. The DNA of the CDR3 is TGTGCCAGTAGTTGGAGTCTTTCCGACCGAAAAGAAGCTTTCTTT. Protein product: CASSWSLSDRKEAFF.

Here the CDR3 reads CASSQLRTGHASNTEAFF. The CDR3 DNA is TGCGCCAGCAGCCAACTCAGGACAGGCCACGCTTCGAACACTGAAGCTTTCTTT. The chain links TRBV4-3 to TRBJ1-1, with 7 bases aligning to TRBD1. The CDR3 consists of 18 residues. The germline gives CDR1 LGHNA, CDR2 YSLEER. The junction had 13 bases not matched to a gene; V was cut back by 2 bases and J by 1 base.

The V and J genes are TRBV27 and TRBJ2-7; D is unclear. This CDR3 contains 13 residues. Germline V gene lookup returns CDR1 MNHEY and CDR2 SMNVEV (reference sequence). Trimming took off 6 bases at V and 6 bases at J, with 15 bases between the two ends. The CDR3 DNA reads as TGTGCCAGCAGGGACGGGCTAAGGGTCGAGCAGTACTTC. Translation gives CASRDGLRVEQYF.

Concerning this clone: The junction shows a germline mismatch at one end, possibly a read error. This chain uses TRBV7-2 with TRBJ2-5; no firm D call. The germline V gene has CDR1 SGHTA and CDR2 FQGNSA. The CDR3 is 13 amino acids. The CDR3 sequence: CASSADNQEAQYF. Written as DNA, the CDR3 is TGTGCCAGCAGCGCCGACAACCAAGAGGCCCAGTACTTC.

The chain employs TRBV7-8 and TRBJ2-5; either TRBD1 or TRBD2 may fit D (5 bases each). This CDR3 is 13 amino acids long. The germline gives CDR1 SGHVS, CDR2 FQNEAQ. V lost 10 bases to trimming and J lost 1 base, with 13 bases between them. The DNA for the CDR3 is TGTGCCACTCGGGGCTTTTTCCAAGAGACCCAGTACTTC. This translates into CATRGFFQETQYF.

This clone was counted a single time. The gene calls are TRBV9 and TRBJ2-7, with D perhaps matching TRBD1 (6 bases). This CDR3 is built from 14 residues. CDR1 and CDR2 (germline): SGDLS, YYNGEE. V shed 0 bases and J shed 3 bases, with 10 bases lying between them. The CDR3 DNA reads as TGTGCCAGCAGCGTAGGGGTAGGGGGCTACGAGCAGTACTTC. It codes for CASSVGVGGYEQYF.

The rearrangement links TRBV27 to TRBJ2-1, with a weak D call TRBD1 (5 bases). This CDR3 comprises 14 residues. CDR1 and CDR2 (germline): MNHEY, SMNVEV (reference sequence). V dropped 6 bases and J dropped 3 bases, with 12 bases sitting between them. CDR3 DNA sequence: TGTGCCAGCAGCCAGGGTATTAACTACAATGAGCAGTTCTTC. It yields the protein CASSQGINYNEQFF.

The CDR3 DNA is TGTGCCAGCAGTTCCGACAGGCTAGGCTATGGCTACACCTTC. Translating it yields CASSSDRLGYGYTF. This rearrangement joins TRBV28 to TRBJ1-2; weak D call: TRBD1 (6 bases). This CDR3 comprises 14 residues. With 4 bases removed from V and 4 bases from J, the gap between germline ends came to 13 bases. CDR1 and CDR2 (germline): MDHEN, SYDVKM.

The chain links TRBV19 to TRBJ2-7, with D maybe TRBD2 (6 bases). V lost 5 bases to trimming and J lost 2 bases, with 10 bases between them. The CDR3 has 13 amino acids. Looked up from germline, CDR1 is LNHDA and CDR2 is SQIVND (reference sequence). The CDR3, as DNA: TGTGCCAGTAGTGCCGGGACTCCCTACGAGCAGTACTTC. Translating gives CASSAGTPYEQYF.

This sequence joins TRBV29-1 and TRBJ1-1; D is perhaps TRBD1 (5 bases). Germline assignment: CDR1 SQVTM and CDR2 ANQGSEA. The V end lost 8 bases, the J end lost 4 bases, and 11 bases lay between the germline ends. The CDR3 is 11 amino acids. The CDR3, as DNA: TGCAGCCACCGAAGGGGCACTGAAGCTTTCTTT. The encoded protein is CSHRRGTEAFF.

The chain uses TRBV7-9 and TRBJ1-1; 7 bases align to TRBD1. V was pared by 7 bases and J by 4 bases, with 12 bases of the junction left unmatched. This CDR3 is 15 amino acids long. The germline gives CDR1 SEHNR, CDR2 FQNEAQ (reference sequence). CDR3 in DNA: TGTGCCAGCATCGTCTTAAACAGGGGAGGCACTGAAGCTTTCTTT. It is translated as CASIVLNRGGTEAFF.

The V call is TRBV4-1, the J call TRBJ1-5; 10 bases fit TRBD1. Germline CDR1 reads MGHRA; CDR2 reads YSYEKL. The V and J ends lost 0 bases and 6 bases, in that order; junction bases with no gene match: 8. The length of the CDR3 is 17 residues. The CDR3 region is CASSQEGQGVESQPQHF. CDR3 bases: TGCGCCAGCAGCCAAGAAGGACAGGGGGTGGAGAGTCAGCCCCAGCATTTT.

The chain links TRBV18 to TRBJ2-5; 7 nucleotides agree with TRBD2. Germline V gives CDR1 KGHSH, CDR2 LQKENI. The length of the CDR3 is 16 residues. V dropped 0 bases and J dropped 5; count of bases not matched to a gene: 9. Here the CDR3 DNA reads TGTGCCAGCTCACCACCGCCGGGGGAGGGCTTGGAGACCCAGTACTTC. It encodes CASSPPPGEGLETQYF.

This clone was seen only once. CDR3 amino acids: CASSQEIYGTPTYEQYF. The CDR3 coding sequence is TGCGCCAGCAGCCAAGAAATCTATGGGACTCCCACCTACGAGCAGTACTTC. V is TRBV4-3 and J is TRBJ2-7, with D tentatively TRBD2 (6 bases). V lost 0 bases and J 2 bases, leaving 17 bases between the germline ends. The CDR3 consists of 17 residues. CDR1 and CDR2 from the germline V gene are LGHNA and YSLEER.

To note about this clone: A read error may produce the germline difference seen at one junction end. CDR3 region: CASILGNEQFF. CDR3 in DNA: TGTGCCAGCATTTTAGGCAATGAGCAGTTCTTC. The rearrangement links TRBV27 to TRBJ2-1; no reliable D call. The CDR3 extends over 11 amino acids. Germline V CDR1 and CDR2: MNHEY, SMNVEV (reference sequence).

The rearrangement uses TRBV7-9 and TRBJ2-3, with unresolved D. The CDR3 sequence is 14 residues long. CDR1 is SEHNR, CDR2 FQNEAQ, per germline (reference sequence). The V end lost 5 bases, the J end lost 0 bases, and 9 bases lay between the germline ends. The chain's CDR3 is CASSPRVSTDTQYF. In DNA, the CDR3 is TGTGCCAGCAGCCCCCGGGTGAGCACAGATACGCAGTATTTT.

The chain joins TRBV6-5 to TRBJ2-5; maybe TRBD2 (6 bases). This CDR3 has 14 residues. Per germline, CDR1 MNHEY and CDR2 SVGAGI. Trimming left V 2 bases short and J 4 bases short, with 11 bases between. CDR3 nucleotide sequence: TGTGCCAGCAGTTACCGGCGGGATGGAGAGACCCAGTACTTC. Translation gives CASSYRRDGETQYF.

The rearrangement links TRBV28 to TRBJ1-4, with D uncertain. CDR1 is MDHEN and CDR2 is SYDVKM in the germline V gene. This CDR3 is built from 11 residues. V lost 3 bases and J lost 10, with 6 bases in between. The DNA for the CDR3 is TGTGCCAGCAGTTTTGGCGGAAAACTGTTTTTT. Its protein product is CASSFGGKLFF.

This chain connects TRBV27 to TRBJ1-2; 9 nucleotides match TRBD1. Germline-derived CDR1 and CDR2 are MNHEY and SMNVEV (reference sequence). CDR3 length: 15 amino acids. V was pared by 6 bases and J by 5 bases, with 10 bases of the junction left unmatched. CDR3 DNA: TGTGCCAGCAGCCTGGGACAGGGAGGGCGATATGGCTACACCTTC. Translation: CASSLGQGGRYGYTF.